Following are 21 T cell receptor beta chains from one sample sequenced in a study of shared clonotypes between healthy human individuals. As defined, naive CD8 cells were CD45RO-negative and positively selected for CCR7, with terminally differentiated effector memory CD45RA+ cells excluded. Method: immunoSEQ multiplex PCR; TCRdb's copy keeps in-frame clones and lacks some. The repertoire includes some 2.1 million clones, approximately 95% of them detected once, and 0.85% to 1.2% sits in the top ten. The sample taken for sequencing was naive CD8+ T cells sorted from blood. Source of these receptors: a man between 18 and 29 years old in good health.

The CDR3 DNA follows: TGTGCCAGCACCGAAAGCCACCAGGGCCATGGCTACACCTTC. It is translated as CASTESHQGHGYTF. V gene TRBV6-6 combines with J gene TRBJ1-2; perhaps TRBD1 as D (5 bases). The V end was cut by 7 bases, the J end by 6 bases, with 18 bases between. The CDR3 is 14 amino acids. CDR1 and CDR2 (germline): MNHNY, SVGAGI (reference sequence).

V and J are TRBV7-8 and TRBJ2-3, with 7 bases aligning to TRBD2. Germline V gives CDR1 SGHVS, CDR2 FQNEAQ. The CDR3 consists of 15 residues. J lost 5 bases, V lost 0 bases, and 5 bases had no gene match. CDR3 DNA sequence: TGTGCCAGCAGCTTAGCGAGTCTAGCGGAAGATACGCAGTATTTT. The encoded protein is CASSLASLAEDTQYF.

V gene TRBV7-9 combines with J gene TRBJ1-1; D is unresolved. V was trimmed by 3 bases and J by 1 base, leaving 9 bases between them. Germline V gene sequence: CDR1 SEHNR, CDR2 FQNEAQ (reference sequence). This CDR3 spans 14 amino acids. CDR3 nucleotide sequence: TGTGCCAGCAGCTTCGCGACGGCGAACACTGAAGCTTTCTTT. Protein: CASSFATANTEAFF.

This sequence joins TRBV5-1 and TRBJ2-2; a weak D match, TRBD1 (6 bases). Germline assignment: CDR1 SGHRS and CDR2 YFSETQ. This CDR3 has 16 amino acids. V lost 2 bases to trimming and J lost 0 bases, with 11 bases between them. CDR3 nucleotide sequence: TGCGCCAGCAGCTTCCGGGACATATCGAACACCGGGGAGCTGTTTTTT. Translated, it gives CASSFRDISNTGELFF.

The chain has TRBV27 and TRBJ2-2; 7 bases line up with TRBD1. Losses at the gene ends were 6 bases for V and 0 bases for J; bases not matched to a gene: 4. Germline loops: CDR1 MNHEY, CDR2 SMNVEV (reference sequence). CDR3 length equals 15 residues. CDR3 bases: TGTGCCAGCAGCACGGGACAGTCGAACACCGGGGAGCTGTTTTTT. Its protein is CASSTGQSNTGELFF.

This clone was seen once. The CDR3 nucleotides are TGCGCCAGCAGCCAAGAAGTCAAGGGACTAGCTTTGGAGACCCAGTACTTC. The encoded protein is CASSQEVKGLALETQYF. The chain joins TRBV4-3 to TRBJ2-5; 9 bases are shared with TRBD2. There are 17 residues in the CDR3. J lost 5 bases, V lost 0 bases, and 10 bases had no gene match. The germline V gene has CDR1 LGHNA and CDR2 YSLEER.

This clone is a singleton in its sample. This sample includes further DNA sequences coding for the same CDR3. CDR3 nucleotide sequence: TGTGCCAGCAGCTCCGGGGGCTCCTACAATGAGCAGTTCTTC. It codes for CASSSGGSYNEQFF. This chain connects TRBV5-4 to TRBJ2-1; TRBD2 might be the D (6 bases). The CDR3 runs to 14 residues. Trimming shortened V by 3 bases and J by 0 bases, and 7 bases separated the two germline ends. Looked up from germline, CDR1 is SGHNT and CDR2 is YYREEE (reference sequence).

This clone has only one observation. The chain recombines TRBV11-2 with TRBJ2-1; no reliable D call. The CDR3 loop spans 14 amino acids. Germline CDR1 is SGHAT and CDR2 is FQNNGV. V shed 3 bases and J shed 3 bases, with 9 bases lying between them. CDR3 in amino acids: CASSFPGFYNEQFF. Written as DNA, the CDR3 is TGTGCCAGCAGCTTTCCCGGGTTCTACAATGAGCAGTTCTTC. Combining the CDR3 with reference TRBV11-2 and TRBJ2-1 gives the whole variable domain EAGVAQSPRYKIIEKRQSVAFWCNPISGHATLYWYQQILGQGPKLLIQFQNNGVVDDSQLPKDRFSAERLKGVDSTLKIQPAKLEDSAVYLCASSFPGFYNEQFFGPGTRLTVL.

V is TRBV12-5 and J is TRBJ1-1; TRBD1 agrees at 9 bases. Germline V gene lookup returns CDR1 LGHNT and CDR2 FRNRAP. V lost 1 base, J lost 7 bases, and 16 bases stayed unmatched. CDR3 size: 18 residues. The DNA of the CDR3 is TGTGCTAGTGGTTTGGCACTAGGGGGGGGACAGGGACCCCTTGAAGCTTTCTTT. This encodes CASGLALGGGQGPLEAFF.

This rearrangement joins TRBV9 to TRBJ1-2; 7 nucleotides align to TRBD1. The CDR3 is 13 amino acids. The germline V gene has CDR1 SGDLS and CDR2 YYNGEE. V shed 8 bases and J 4 bases; nucleotides not matched to a gene: 8. This CDR3 reads CASQGGEGYGYTF. Here the CDR3 DNA reads TGTGCCAGTCAAGGGGGCGAGGGCTATGGCTACACCTTC.

On this clone: The same CDR3 is also encoded by other DNA sequences in this sample. V and J are TRBV7-9 and TRBJ2-1; 8 nucleotides line up with TRBD2. Germline CDR1 reads SEHNR; CDR2 reads FQNEAQ (reference sequence). With V trimmed by 0 bases and J by 3 bases, 1 base remained unmatched. This CDR3 is built from 15 residues. The chain's CDR3 is CASSLASGDYNEQFF. The DNA for the CDR3 is TGTGCCAGCAGCTTAGCTAGCGGGGACTACAATGAGCAGTTCTTC.

The chain uses TRBV19 and TRBJ2-5; D is unclear. V gave up 2 bases and J gave up 5 bases, with 15 bases separating them. Germline V gene sequence: CDR1 LNHDA, CDR2 SQIVND (reference sequence). There are 15 residues in the CDR3. CDR3 amino acids: CASSILTLYGETQYF. CDR3 sequence (DNA): TGTGCCAGTAGTATATTGACTCTGTATGGGGAGACCCAGTACTTC.

J is TRBJ2-3 and V is TRBV10-3; 9 bases line up with TRBD2. The CDR3 totals 15 residues. Germline CDR1 reads ENHRY; CDR2 reads SYGVKD. The V and J ends lost 6 bases and 4 bases, in that order; junction bases with no gene match: 8. The CDR3 region has the DNA TGTGCCATCAGCGGGGGACTAGCTGGGCCAGATACGCAGTATTTT. This gives the protein CAISGGLAGPDTQYF.

J is TRBJ1-2 and V is TRBV6-1; D is undetermined. V gave up 4 bases and J gave up 3 bases, with 15 bases separating them. CDR3 length: 15 residues. Germline values: CDR1 MNHNS, CDR2 SASEGT. The CDR3 bases are TGTGCCAGCAGTGGTTGGGAGGGATTGGACTATGGCTACACCTTC. It yields the protein CASSGWEGLDYGYTF.

This chain joins TRBV18 and TRBJ2-4; D perhaps matches TRBD1 (7 bases). The CDR3 length is 15 residues. Germline V gene data show CDR1 as KGHSH and CDR2 as LQKENI. Deletions cut 2 bases from V and 9 bases from J, with 17 bases between. The CDR3 region has the DNA TGTGCCAGCTCACCAAGTACTGCCCAGGGGGGCATTCAGTACTTC. This encodes CASSPSTAQGGIQYF.

CDR3 sequence: CARSPLMAGGLSSYEQYF. DNA for the CDR3: TGTGCCAGAAGCCCATTGATGGCGGGGGGACTTAGCTCCTACGAGCAGTACTTC. This rearrangement joins TRBV5-3 to TRBJ2-7, with 8 bases matching TRBD2. TRBV5-3 has ORF status, its function being uncertain. The CDR3 runs 18 residues. Losses at the gene ends were 4 bases for V and 0 bases for J; bases not matched to a gene: 15.

J is TRBJ1-6 and V is TRBV6-5; no clear D gene. The germline V gene has CDR1 MNHEY and CDR2 SVGAGI. Deletions cut 0 bases from V and 12 bases from J, with 18 bases between. The CDR3 loop spans 16 amino acids. CDR3 region: CASSYSIGERSLPLHF. The CDR3 coding sequence is TGTGCCAGCAGTTACTCGATTGGAGAGAGGTCCCTACCCCTCCACTTT.

The V gene is TRBV4-3, the J gene TRBJ2-5, with TRBD2 identical over 13 bases. The CDR3 totals 16 residues. Unmatched junction bases numbered 2, after V lost 3 bases and J lost 1 base. Germline-derived CDR1 and CDR2 are LGHNA and YSLEER. Here the CDR3 DNA reads TGCGCCAGCAGCCAGGGACTAGCGGGAAGCCAAGAGACCCAGTACTTC. Translated, it gives CASSQGLAGSQETQYF.

The gene calls are TRBV27 and TRBJ2-2; 9 positions agree with TRBD1. The germline gives CDR1 MNHEY, CDR2 SMNVEV (reference sequence). The V gene end was trimmed by 4 bases and the J gene end by 8 bases; junction bases not matched to a gene: 8. This CDR3 region has 15 residues. The CDR3 region is CASSSQQGAYGELFF. CDR3 DNA: TGTGCCAGCAGTTCCCAACAGGGGGCGTATGGGGAGCTGTTTTTT.

This clone was seen only once. The gene calls are TRBV6-1 and TRBJ2-7, with D possibly called TRBD1 or TRBD2 (7 bases each). Germline values: CDR1 MNHNS, CDR2 SASEGT. The CDR3 is made up of 15 amino acids. V lost 2 bases to trimming and J lost 2 bases, with 13 bases between them. The CDR3 spells CASSEWGGGTYEQYF. The CDR3 DNA reads as TGTGCCAGCAGTGAATGGGGAGGGGGCACCTACGAGCAGTACTTC.

The V call is TRBV27, the J call TRBJ2-2, with D hard to call. Trimming removed 5 bases from V and 2 bases from J, with 15 bases in between. The CDR3 spans 16 residues. The germline V gene encodes CDR1 MNHEY and CDR2 SMNVEV (reference sequence). Here the CDR3 reads CASSPTAPINTGELFF. In nucleotides, the CDR3 is TGTGCCAGCAGTCCCACGGCCCCCATAAACACCGGGGAGCTGTTTTTT.